Each of the 18 T cell receptor beta chains below was sequenced from the same sample in a study of cytomegalovirus exposure and HLA in healthy donors. It was with 60 Vbeta and 13 Jbeta primers that the PCR ran. Sequenced by immunoSEQ multiplex PCR; TCRdb stores in-frame clones only, minus some. The sample contains approximately 130,000 clones, roughly 79% of which appear only once. What was sequenced was PBMCs. These receptors came from a woman in her thirties or forties in good health and CMV-seronegative.

The V gene is TRBV5-6, the J gene TRBJ1-1; D may be TRBD1 (5 bases). CDR3 size: 17 residues. The V end was cut by 2 bases, the J end by 0 bases, with 17 bases between. Germline CDR1 is SGHDT and CDR2 is YYEEEE. Here the CDR3 reads CASSFYSGTALNTEAFF. CDR3 bases: TGTGCCAGCAGCTTTTATAGCGGGACGGCCTTGAACACTGAAGCTTTCTTT.

The V gene is TRBV4-2, the J gene TRBJ2-3; 12 positions match TRBD2. Germline CDR1 is LGHNA and CDR2 is YNFKEQ. The CDR3 totals 17 residues. The V and J ends lost 4 bases and 2 bases, in that order; junction bases with no gene match: 7. The CDR3 DNA reads as TGTGCCAGCAGCCGCACACTAGCGGGGGGCCCCACAGATACGCAGTATTTT. Translated, it gives CASSRTLAGGPTDTQYF.

This chain uses TRBV27 with TRBJ2-7; D unresolved. This CDR3 is built from 16 residues. Germline lookup yields CDR1 MNHEY and CDR2 SMNVEV (reference sequence). V was clipped by 0 bases and J by 2 bases, with 14 bases between them. CDR3 sequence reads: CASSLSIAPPAYEQYF. The CDR3 nucleotides read TGTGCCAGCAGTTTATCGATTGCCCCACCGGCCTACGAGCAGTACTTC.

V and J are TRBV5-6 and TRBJ2-1, with a possible D match to TRBD1 (5 bases). The V gene lost 3 bases and the J gene lost 0 bases, with 10 bases spanning the gap. CDR3 length: 15 amino acids. Per germline, CDR1 SGHDT and CDR2 YYEEEE. The CDR3 DNA is TGTGCCAGCAGCTCAGGGCTGAGCTCCTACAATGAGCAGTTCTTC. Encoded protein: CASSSGLSSYNEQFF.

This clone was seen a handful of times. This rearrangement joins TRBV4-3 to TRBJ2-4, with D possibly being TRBD2 (5 bases). The CDR3 loop spans 14 amino acids. The germline V gene has CDR1 LGHNA and CDR2 YSLEER. Trimming pared 4 bases from V and 7 bases from J, leaving 14 bases between. CDR3: CASSPLGRENIQYF. The CDR3 DNA reads TGCGCCAGCAGCCCTCTGGGAAGGGAGAACATTCAGTACTTC.

This clone has just a few counts. The chain joins TRBV2 to TRBJ2-2; TRBD2 matches 11 bases. The germline V gene encodes CDR1 SNHLY and CDR2 FYNNEI. CDR3 length: 16 amino acids. V shed 6 bases, J shed 1 base, and the junction held 4 bases outside the gene matches. The CDR3 nucleotides read TGTGCCAGCAGGGGGGGACTAGCGGAGAACACCGGGGAGCTGTTTTTT. This gives the protein CASRGGLAENTGELFF.

The genes are TRBV15 and TRBJ2-1; D is perhaps TRBD2 (6 bases). CDR3 length: 14 amino acids. Trimming shortened V by 1 base and J by 6 bases, and 10 bases separated the two germline ends. Germline CDR1 and CDR2: LNHNV and YYDKDF (reference sequence). For the CDR3, the DNA is TGTGCCACCAGCAGAGTAGGAGGGGTCAATGAGCAGTTCTTC. It codes for CATSRVGGVNEQFF.

This clone occurred once. The gene calls are TRBV5-1 and TRBJ2-1, with D unclear. V was clipped by 0 bases and J by 3 bases, with 10 bases between them. Looked up from germline, CDR1 is SGHRS and CDR2 is YFSETQ. CDR3 length: 15 residues. As DNA, the CDR3 is TGCGCCAGCAGCTTGGGAACGAGTTTCTACAATGAGCAGTTCTTC. This encodes CASSLGTSFYNEQFF.

Here the CDR3 DNA reads TGCGCCAGCTCACTACTCGGAGAAAAACTGTTTTTT. Translation gives CASSLLGEKLFF. The chain is built from TRBV5-1 and TRBJ1-4, with no clear D. The CDR3 totals 12 residues. Germline V gene data show CDR1 as SGHRS and CDR2 as YFSETQ. Trimming took off 7 bases at V and 8 bases at J, with 12 bases between the two ends.

J is TRBJ2-1 and V is TRBV7-3, with 8 nucleotides matching TRBD1. The CDR3 is made up of 16 amino acids. Losses at the gene ends were 5 bases for V and 6 bases for J; bases not matched to a gene: 12. Germline V gene sequence: CDR1 SGHTA, CDR2 FQGTGA. The CDR3 DNA follows: TGTGCCAGCAGCGCCGTGACAGGGGCTCGGGGCAATGAGCAGTTCTTC. Amino acids: CASSAVTGARGNEQFF.

The chain uses TRBV19 and TRBJ1-6; 8 bases are shared with TRBD1. CDR1 LNHDA and CDR2 SQIVND come from the germline V gene (reference sequence). The trim removed 2 bases at V and 6 bases at J, leaving 0 bases unmatched. This CDR3 has 14 residues. CDR3 nucleotide sequence: TGTGCCAGTAGTATAACAGGGGGTAATTCACCCCTCCACTTT. This codes for CASSITGGNSPLHF.

This rearrangement joins TRBV6-5 to TRBJ1-6; 9 nucleotides line up with TRBD1. J was trimmed by 8 bases and V by 7 bases; bases with no gene match: 6. The CDR3 contains 14 residues. Germline V gene sequence: CDR1 MNHEY, CDR2 SVGAGI. As DNA, the CDR3 is TGTGCCAGCATGAGGGGACAGGGACATTCACCCCTCCACTTT. Translation: CASMRGQGHSPLHF.

The chain recombines TRBV6-5 with TRBJ2-7; 12 nucleotides agree with TRBD1. The CDR3 extends over 15 amino acids. In germline, CDR1 is MNHEY, CDR2 SVGAGI. The V segment lost 3 bases and the J segment 5 bases; nucleotides outside the gene matches: 5. The CDR3 here is CASSYGTGGSDEQYF. CDR3 bases: TGTGCCAGCAGTTATGGGACAGGGGGCTCGGACGAGCAGTACTTC.

The V gene is TRBV6-1, the J gene TRBJ2-7, with D perhaps matching TRBD1 (6 bases). Trimming pared 5 bases from V and 5 bases from J, leaving 13 bases between. CDR3 length: 13 residues. Germline CDR1 and CDR2: MNHNS and SASEGT. CDR3 loop: CASSRTGNHEQYF. CDR3 coding DNA: TGTGCCAGCAGTCGAACAGGGAATCACGAGCAGTACTTC.

The CDR3 region has the DNA TGTGCCAGCAGTCGGGACTTTACCTACGAGCAGTACTTC. Protein sequence: CASSRDFTYEQYF. The chain joins TRBV6-1 to TRBJ2-5, with a weak D call TRBD2 (6 bases). The DNA end is more similar to TRBJ2-7, so the J call may be wrong. The length of the CDR3 is 13 residues. The germline V gene encodes CDR1 MNHNS and CDR2 SASEGT.

The chain has TRBV11-3 and TRBJ2-7; perhaps TRBD2 as D (6 bases). V gave up 3 bases and J gave up 3 bases, with 15 bases separating them. The germline V gene has CDR1 SGHNT and CDR2 YENEEA. The CDR3 length is 15 residues. The CDR3 region is CASSLEGGRFYEQYF. CDR3 bases: TGTGCCAGCAGCTTGGAGGGCGGAAGGTTCTACGAGCAGTACTTC.

This chain links TRBV6-5 with TRBJ1-2, with D perhaps matching TRBD1 (5 bases). Trimming shortened V by 6 bases and J by 7 bases, and 12 bases separated the two germline ends. This CDR3 is built from 12 residues. The V gene's germline CDR1 is MNHEY and CDR2 SVGAGI. The CDR3 reads CASSPQGLGYTF. CDR3 in DNA: TGTGCCAGCAGCCCGCAGGGTCTTGGCTACACCTTC.

The chain combines TRBV29-1 with TRBJ2-1; D is unresolved. The germline CDR1 and CDR2 sequences are SQVTM and ANQGSEA. Trimming left V 2 bases short and J 2 bases short, with 7 bases between. The CDR3 runs to 13 residues. CDR3 loop: CSVERATYNEQFF. CDR3 coding DNA: TGCAGCGTTGAACGCGCTACCTACAATGAGCAGTTCTTC.